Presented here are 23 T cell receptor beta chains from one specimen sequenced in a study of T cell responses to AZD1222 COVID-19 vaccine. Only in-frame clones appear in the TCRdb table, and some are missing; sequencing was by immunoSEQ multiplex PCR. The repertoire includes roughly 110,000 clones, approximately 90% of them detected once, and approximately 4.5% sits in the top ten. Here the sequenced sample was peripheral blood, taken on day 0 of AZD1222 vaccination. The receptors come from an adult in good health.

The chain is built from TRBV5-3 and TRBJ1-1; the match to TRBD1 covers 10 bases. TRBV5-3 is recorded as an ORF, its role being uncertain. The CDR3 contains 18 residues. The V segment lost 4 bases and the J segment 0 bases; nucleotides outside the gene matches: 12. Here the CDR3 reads CARSKMRQGATMNTEAFF. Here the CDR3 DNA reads TGTGCCAGAAGCAAGATGCGACAGGGGGCGACGATGAACACTGAAGCTTTCTTT.

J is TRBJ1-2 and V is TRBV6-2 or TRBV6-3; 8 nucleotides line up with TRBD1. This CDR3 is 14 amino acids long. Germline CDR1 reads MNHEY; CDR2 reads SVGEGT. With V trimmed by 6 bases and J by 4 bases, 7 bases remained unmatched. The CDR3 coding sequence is TGTGCCAGCAGCCGACAGGGGACTTCCTATGGCTACACCTTC. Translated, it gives CASSRQGTSYGYTF.

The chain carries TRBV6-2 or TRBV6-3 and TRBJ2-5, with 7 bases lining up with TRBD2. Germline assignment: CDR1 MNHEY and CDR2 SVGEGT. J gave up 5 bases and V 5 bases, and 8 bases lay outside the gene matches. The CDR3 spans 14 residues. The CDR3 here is CASSPGGGGETQYF. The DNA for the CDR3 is TGTGCCAGCAGTCCCGGCGGGGGTGGGGAGACCCAGTACTTC.

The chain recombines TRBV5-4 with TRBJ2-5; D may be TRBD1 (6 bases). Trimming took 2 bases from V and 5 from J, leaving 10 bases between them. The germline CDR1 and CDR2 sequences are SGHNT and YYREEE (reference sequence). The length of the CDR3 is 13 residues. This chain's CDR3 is CASSFGTRETQYF. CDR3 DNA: TGTGCCAGCAGCTTCGGGACAAGGGAGACCCAGTACTTC.

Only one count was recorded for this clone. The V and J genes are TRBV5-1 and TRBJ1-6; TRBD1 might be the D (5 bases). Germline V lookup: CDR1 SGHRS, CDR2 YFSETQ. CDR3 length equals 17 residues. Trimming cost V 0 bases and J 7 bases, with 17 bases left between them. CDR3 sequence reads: CASSLGDLIPRNSPLHF. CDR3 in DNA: TGCGCCAGCAGCTTGGGGGACCTAATCCCACGAAATTCACCCCTCCACTTT.

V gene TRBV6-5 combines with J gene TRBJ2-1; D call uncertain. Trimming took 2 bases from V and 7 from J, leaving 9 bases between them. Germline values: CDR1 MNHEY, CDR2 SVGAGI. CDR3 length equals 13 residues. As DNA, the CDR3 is TGTGCCAGCAGTTACGGGGTTGAGAATGAGCAGTTCTTC. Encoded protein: CASSYGVENEQFF.

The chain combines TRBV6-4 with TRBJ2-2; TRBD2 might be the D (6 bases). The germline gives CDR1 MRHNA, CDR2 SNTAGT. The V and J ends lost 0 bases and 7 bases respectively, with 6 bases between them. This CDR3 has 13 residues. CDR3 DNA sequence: TGTGCCAGCAGTGACTCGCGGGGCGGGGAGCTGTTTTTT. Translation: CASSDSRGGELFF.

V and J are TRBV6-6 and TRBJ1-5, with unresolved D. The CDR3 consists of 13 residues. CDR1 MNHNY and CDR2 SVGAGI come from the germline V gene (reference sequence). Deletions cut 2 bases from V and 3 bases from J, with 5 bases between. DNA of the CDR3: TGTGCCAGCAGTTACACACACAATCAGCCCCAGCATTTT. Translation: CASSYTHNQPQHF.

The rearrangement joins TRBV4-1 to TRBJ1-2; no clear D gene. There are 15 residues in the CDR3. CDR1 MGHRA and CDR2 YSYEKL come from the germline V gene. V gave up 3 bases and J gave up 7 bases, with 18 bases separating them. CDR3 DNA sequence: TGCGCCAGCAGCCAGGAGTTAAGCCAACTATTTGGCTACACCTTC. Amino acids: CASSQELSQLFGYTF.

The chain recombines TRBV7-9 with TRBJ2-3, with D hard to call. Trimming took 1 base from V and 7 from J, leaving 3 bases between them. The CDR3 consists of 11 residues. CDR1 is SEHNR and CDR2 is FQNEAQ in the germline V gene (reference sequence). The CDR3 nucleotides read TGTGCCAGCAGCTTAGGAAATACGCAGTATTTT. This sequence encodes CASSLGNTQYF.

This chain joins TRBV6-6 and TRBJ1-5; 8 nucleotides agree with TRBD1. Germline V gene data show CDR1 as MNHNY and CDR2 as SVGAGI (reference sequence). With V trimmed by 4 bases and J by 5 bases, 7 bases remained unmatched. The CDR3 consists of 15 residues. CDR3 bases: TGTGCCAGCAGTTCAGGGGGCGGCAATCATCAGCCCCAGCATTTT. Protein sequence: CASSSGGGNHQPQHF.

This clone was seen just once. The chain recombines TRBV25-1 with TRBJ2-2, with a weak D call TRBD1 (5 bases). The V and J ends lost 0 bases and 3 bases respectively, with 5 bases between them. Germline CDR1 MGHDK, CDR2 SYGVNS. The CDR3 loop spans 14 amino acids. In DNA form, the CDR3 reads TGTGCCAGCAGTGAATACAGGGACACCGGGGAGCTGTTTTTT. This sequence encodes CASSEYRDTGELFF.

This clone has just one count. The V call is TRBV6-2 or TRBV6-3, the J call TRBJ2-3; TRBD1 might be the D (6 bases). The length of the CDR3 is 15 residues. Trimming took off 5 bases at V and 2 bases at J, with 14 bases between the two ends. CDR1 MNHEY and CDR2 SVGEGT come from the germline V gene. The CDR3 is CASSKGQMFTDTQYF. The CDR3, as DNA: TGTGCCAGCAGTAAAGGACAGATGTTCACAGATACGCAGTATTTT.

The CDR3 DNA reads TGTGCCAGCTCACAACACGGGACAGCTACATACGAGCAGTACTTC. Its protein product is CASSQHGTATYEQYF. V is TRBV27 and J is TRBJ2-7; 7 bases agree with TRBD1. Per the germline V gene, CDR1 is MNHEY and CDR2 is SMNVEV (reference sequence). Trimming removed 8 bases from V and 4 bases from J; junction bases left unmatched: 14. The CDR3 runs to 15 residues.

The CDR3 coding sequence is TGTGCCAGCAGTCCAGCTGCCTCCTATGGCTACACCTTC. The encoded protein is CASSPAASYGYTF. The rearrangement links TRBV12-3 or TRBV12-4 to TRBJ1-2, with D unclear. The length of the CDR3 is 13 residues. V lost 5 bases and J 4 bases, leaving 11 bases between the germline ends.

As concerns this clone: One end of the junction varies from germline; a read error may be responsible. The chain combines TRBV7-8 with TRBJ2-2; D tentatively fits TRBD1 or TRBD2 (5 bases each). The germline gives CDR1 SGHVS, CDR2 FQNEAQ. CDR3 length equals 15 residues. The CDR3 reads CASSSSGTKTGELFF. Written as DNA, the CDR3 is TGTGCCAGCAGCTCCTCCGGGACGAAAACCGGGGAGCTGTTTTTT.

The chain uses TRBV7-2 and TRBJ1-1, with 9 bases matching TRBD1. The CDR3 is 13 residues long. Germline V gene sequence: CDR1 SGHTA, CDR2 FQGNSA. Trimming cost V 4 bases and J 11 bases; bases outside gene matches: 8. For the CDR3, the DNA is TGTGCCAGCAGCTCCCCGGGACAGGGATTGGCTTTCTTT. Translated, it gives CASSSPGQGLAFF.

CDR3: CASSSSTEYYGYTF. The DNA of the CDR3 is TGTGCCAGCAGCTCGTCGACAGAGTACTATGGCTACACCTTC. J is TRBJ1-2 and V is TRBV7-2; weak D call: TRBD1 (5 bases). Looked up from germline, CDR1 is SGHTA and CDR2 is FQGNSA. This CDR3 contains 14 residues. Trimming removed 4 bases at V and 3 bases at J, with 12 bases between.

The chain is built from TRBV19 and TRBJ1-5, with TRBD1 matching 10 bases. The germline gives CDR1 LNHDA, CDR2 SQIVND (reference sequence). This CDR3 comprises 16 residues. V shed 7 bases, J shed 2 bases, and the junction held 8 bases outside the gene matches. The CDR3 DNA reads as TGTGCCAGTAATACGGACAGGGGGAAGGGCAATCAGCCCCAGCATTTT. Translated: CASNTDRGKGNQPQHF.

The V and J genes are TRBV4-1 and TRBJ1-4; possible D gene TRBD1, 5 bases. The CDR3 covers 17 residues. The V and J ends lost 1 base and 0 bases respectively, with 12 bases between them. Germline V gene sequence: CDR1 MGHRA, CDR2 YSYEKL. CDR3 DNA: TGCGCCAGCAGCCAAGTGGGTAGGGGATCAACTAATGAAAAACTGTTTTTT. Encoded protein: CASSQVGRGSTNEKLFF.

CDR3 sequence (DNA): TGTGCCAGCAGCGCGGCAGGTCGCGATCAGCCCCAGCATTTT. This gives the protein CASSAAGRDQPQHF. The chain employs TRBV7-9 and TRBJ1-5, with unresolved D. V gave up 5 bases and J gave up 5 bases, with 13 bases separating them. Germline V lookup: CDR1 SEHNR, CDR2 FQNEAQ (reference sequence). The CDR3 is made up of 14 amino acids.

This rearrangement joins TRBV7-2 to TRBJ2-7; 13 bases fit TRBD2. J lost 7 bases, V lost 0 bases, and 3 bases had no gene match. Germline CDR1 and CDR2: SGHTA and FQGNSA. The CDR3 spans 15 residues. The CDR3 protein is CASSLATSGGTEQYF. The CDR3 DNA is TGTGCCAGCAGCTTAGCGACTAGCGGGGGGACAGAGCAGTACTTC.

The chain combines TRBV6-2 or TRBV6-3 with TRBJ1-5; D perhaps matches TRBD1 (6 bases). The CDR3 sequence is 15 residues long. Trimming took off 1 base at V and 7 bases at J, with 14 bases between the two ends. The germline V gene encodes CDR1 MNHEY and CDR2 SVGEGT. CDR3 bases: TGTGCCAGCAGTTACTGGGGGCGATTTGGGCAGCCCCAGCATTTT. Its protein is CASSYWGRFGQPQHF.